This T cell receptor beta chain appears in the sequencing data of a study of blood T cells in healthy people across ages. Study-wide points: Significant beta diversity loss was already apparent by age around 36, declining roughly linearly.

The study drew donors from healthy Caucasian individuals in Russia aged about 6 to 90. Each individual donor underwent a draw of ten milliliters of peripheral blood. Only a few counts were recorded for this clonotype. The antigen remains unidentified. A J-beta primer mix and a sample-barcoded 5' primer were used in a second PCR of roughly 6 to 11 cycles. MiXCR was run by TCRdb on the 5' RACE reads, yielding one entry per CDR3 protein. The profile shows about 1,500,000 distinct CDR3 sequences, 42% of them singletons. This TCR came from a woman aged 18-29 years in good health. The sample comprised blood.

CDR3 DNA: TGTGCCAGCAGCTTAGGGGGGGCTGCCGGGAATGAGCAGTTCTTC. Protein product: CASSLGGAAGNEQFF. This chain joins TRBV7-2 and TRBJ2-1, with D possibly called TRBD1 or TRBD2 (6 bases each). V gave up 1 base and J gave up 7 bases, with 14 bases separating them. This CDR3 has 15 amino acids. Germline V lookup: CDR1 SGHTA, CDR2 FQGNSA.